This T cell receptor (beta chain) came from a study of blood T cell repertoires in COVID-19 (TCRdb year 2020). About the study as a whole: Samples covering the acute and convalescent phases of COVID-19 were provided by collaborators in the United States, Italy and Spain. HLA class I and class II types, where available, came from metadata supplied by the sample provider rather than from assay-based typing. Deeply sampled blood TCRbeta repertoires from subjects exposed to, actively infected with, or recovered from COVID-19 were included in the dataset. A de-identified subject ID, COVID-19 status, age in years and sex were almost always included in the sample metadata. The material from the prospective study consisted of cDNA or gDNA derived from T cells, B-cell-depleted T cells, or PBMCs. The repertoires were released in a freely available public database meant as a resource for research on the immune response to SARS-CoV-2. Samples were obtained from the ongoing ImmuneRACE study (first 160 participants) and from 1,000 to 1,500 subjects provided by 6 global collaborators.

What the authors observed across the whole study: The amount of clinical and demographic metadata varied by source and participant and was provided uncurated.

As encoded in the germline V gene (reference sequence), CDR1 is SGHNT while CDR2 is YYREEE. Taken from cysteine to phenylalanine, the CDR3 has 12 residues. Of all the DNA, just the CDR3 is kept, 36 bases in frame from base 1. V gives up 2 bases and J gives up 8 bases, and the segment between their germline ends measures 10 bases. TCRbeta CDR3 regions were amplified from genomic DNA using the immunoSEQ Assay, a bias-controlled multiplex PCR. Processing in the source paper ran as follows. The number of nucleated cells in each sample was estimated from the amplification of reference gene primers within the assay. To quantify the absolute abundance of each unique TCRbeta CDR3 rearrangement, sequence reads were collapsed and filtered. For each sample, productive Simpson clonality was calculated as the square root of Simpson's diversity index across productive rearrangements. TCRdb mirrors the immuneACCESS table, restricted to in-frame sequences. Some clones are absent from its copies; in checked studies, under half trace to an unresolved V gene, and the reason for the others is unknown. V and J calls and clone size come straight from that table; D and trimming were deduced from the DNA. This sample comprises a few hundred thousand clones, 70% to 90% of them detected only once. In total, the top ten clones hold 12% of the sample.

Regarding this clone: Its antigen is currently not known. The record has no base qualities; no much larger clone is one base away.

Samples from volunteer blood donors who had recovered from COVID-19 were contributed by a second Seattle source. Collaborating institutions collected whole blood in K2EDTA tubes following their own protocols. For TCRbeta analysis, collaborator samples were shipped as frozen whole blood, as isolated PBMCs, or as DNA extracted from either sample type. The TCR comes from a woman between 18 and 29 years old who had recovered from COVID-19. Recombination connected TRBV5-4 to TRBJ1-1, with the D gene not clear enough to name. Sequencing input: peripheral blood. The sequence in DNA is TGTGCCAGCAGCTTAAGTACAGAGGAAGCTTTCTTT. The translation is CASSLSTEEAFF.